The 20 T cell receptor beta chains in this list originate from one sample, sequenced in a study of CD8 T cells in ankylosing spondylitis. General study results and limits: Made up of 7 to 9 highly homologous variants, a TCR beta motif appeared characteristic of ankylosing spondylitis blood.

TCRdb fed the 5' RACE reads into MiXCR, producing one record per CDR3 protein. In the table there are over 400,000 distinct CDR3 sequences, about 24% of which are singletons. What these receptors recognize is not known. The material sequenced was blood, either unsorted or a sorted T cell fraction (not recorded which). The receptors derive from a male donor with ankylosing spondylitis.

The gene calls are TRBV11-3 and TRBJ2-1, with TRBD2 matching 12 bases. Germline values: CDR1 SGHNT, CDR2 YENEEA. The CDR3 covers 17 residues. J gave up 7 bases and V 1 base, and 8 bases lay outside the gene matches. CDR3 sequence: CASSLARLAGVGNEQFF. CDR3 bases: TGTGCCAGCAGCTTAGCGAGACTAGCGGGAGTGGGAAATGAGCAGTTCTTC.

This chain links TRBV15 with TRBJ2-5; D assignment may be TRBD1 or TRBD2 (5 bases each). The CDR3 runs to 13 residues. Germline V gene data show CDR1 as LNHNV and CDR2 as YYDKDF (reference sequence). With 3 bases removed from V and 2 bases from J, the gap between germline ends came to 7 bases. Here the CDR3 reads CATSRWGQETQYF. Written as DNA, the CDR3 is TGTGCCACCAGCAGGTGGGGGCAAGAGACCCAGTACTTC.

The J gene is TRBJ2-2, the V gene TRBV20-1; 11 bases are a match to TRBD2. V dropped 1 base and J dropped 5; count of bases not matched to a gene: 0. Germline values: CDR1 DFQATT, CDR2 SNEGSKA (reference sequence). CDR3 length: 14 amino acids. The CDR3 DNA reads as TGCAGTGCTAGAGGGACTAGCGGGACCGGGGAGCTGTTTTTT. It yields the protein CSARGTSGTGELFF.

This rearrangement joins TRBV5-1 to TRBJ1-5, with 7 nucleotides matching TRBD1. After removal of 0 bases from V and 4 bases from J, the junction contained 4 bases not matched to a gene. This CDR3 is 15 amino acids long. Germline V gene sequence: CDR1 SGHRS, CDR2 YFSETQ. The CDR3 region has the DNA TGCGCCAGCAGCTTGGACGGGACAGATAATCAGCCCCAGCATTTT. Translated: CASSLDGTDNQPQHF.

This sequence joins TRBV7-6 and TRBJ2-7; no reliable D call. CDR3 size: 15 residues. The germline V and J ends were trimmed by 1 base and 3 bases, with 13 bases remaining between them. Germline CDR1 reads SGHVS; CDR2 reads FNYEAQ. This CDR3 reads CASSLGRAALYEQYF. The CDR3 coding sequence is TGTGCCAGCAGCTTAGGCCGGGCCGCCCTCTACGAGCAGTACTTC.

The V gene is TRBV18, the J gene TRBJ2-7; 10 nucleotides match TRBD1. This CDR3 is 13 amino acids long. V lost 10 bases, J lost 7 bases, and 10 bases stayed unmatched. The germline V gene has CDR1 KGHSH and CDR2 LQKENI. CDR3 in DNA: TGTGCCACCCGAACCGGGACAGGGGAAGAGCAGTACTTC. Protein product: CATRTGTGEEQYF.

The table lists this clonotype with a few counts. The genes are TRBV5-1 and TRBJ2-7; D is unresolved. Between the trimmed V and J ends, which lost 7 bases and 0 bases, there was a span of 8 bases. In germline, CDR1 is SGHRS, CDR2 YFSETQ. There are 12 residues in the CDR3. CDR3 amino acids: CASGRLSYEQYV. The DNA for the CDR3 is TGCGCCAGCGGGCGACTCTCCTACGAGCAGTACGTC.

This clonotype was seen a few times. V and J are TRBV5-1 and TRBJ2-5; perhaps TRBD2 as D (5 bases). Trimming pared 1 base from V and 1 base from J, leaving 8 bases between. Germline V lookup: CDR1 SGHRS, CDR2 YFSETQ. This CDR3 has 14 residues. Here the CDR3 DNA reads TGCGCCAGCAGCTTGTGGAGCGGCCAAGAGACCCAGTACTTC. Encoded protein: CASSLWSGQETQYF.

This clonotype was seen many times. The CDR3 is CASSLQGPEAFF. CDR3 sequence (DNA): TGTGCCAGCAGCTTACAGGGACCTGAAGCTTTCTTT. J is TRBJ1-1 and V is TRBV7-9, with D tentatively TRBD1 (5 bases). V lost 2 bases, J lost 6 bases, and 7 bases lay in between. Germline assignment: CDR1 SEHNR and CDR2 FQNEAQ (reference sequence). The CDR3 loop spans 12 amino acids.

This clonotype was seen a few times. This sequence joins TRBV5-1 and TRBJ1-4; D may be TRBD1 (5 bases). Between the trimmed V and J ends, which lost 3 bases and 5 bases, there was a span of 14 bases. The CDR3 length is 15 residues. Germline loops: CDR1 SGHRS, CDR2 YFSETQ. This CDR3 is CASSWGTEGNEKLFF. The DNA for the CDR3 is TGCGCCAGCAGCTGGGGGACGGAAGGGAATGAAAAACTGTTTTTT. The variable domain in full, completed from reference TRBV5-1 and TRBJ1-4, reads KAGVTQTPRYLIKTRGQQVTLSCSPISGHRSVSWYQQTPGQGLQFLFEYFSETQRNKGNFPGRFSGRQFSNSRSEMNVSTLELGDSALYLCASSWGTEGNEKLFFGSGTQLSVL.

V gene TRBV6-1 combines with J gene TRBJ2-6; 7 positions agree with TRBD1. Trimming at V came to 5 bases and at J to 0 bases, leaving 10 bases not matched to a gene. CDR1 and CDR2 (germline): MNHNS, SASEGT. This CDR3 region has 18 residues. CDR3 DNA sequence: TGTGCCAGCAGTCCTCCGGGACAGACTTCCTCTGGGGCCAACGTCCTGACTTTC. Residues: CASSPPGQTSSGANVLTF.

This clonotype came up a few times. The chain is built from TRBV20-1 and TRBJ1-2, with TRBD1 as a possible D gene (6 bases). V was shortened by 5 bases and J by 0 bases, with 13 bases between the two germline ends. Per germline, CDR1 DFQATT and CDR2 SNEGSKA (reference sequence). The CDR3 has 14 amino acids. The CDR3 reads CSALPGHPNYGYTF. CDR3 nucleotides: TGCAGTGCTCTCCCGGGACACCCTAACTATGGCTACACCTTC.

The CDR3 DNA reads as TGTGCCATCAGTGAGTTGGCAGGAACTTATAGCAATCAGCCCCAGCATTTT. Its protein is CAISELAGTYSNQPQHF. The gene calls are TRBV10-3 and TRBJ1-5; D not resolved. Germline V gene lookup returns CDR1 ENHRY and CDR2 SYGVKD. The CDR3 contains 17 residues. The ends were cut back, 1 base at V and 0 bases at J, with 13 bases in the middle.

CDR3 region: CSAEATGDTEAFF. The CDR3 DNA follows: TGCAGTGCGGAAGCAACAGGGGACACTGAAGCTTTCTTT. The chain carries TRBV20-1 and TRBJ1-1; 7 positions agree with TRBD1. Per the germline V gene, CDR1 is DFQATT and CDR2 is SNEGSKA (reference sequence). Losses at the gene ends were 6 bases for V and 3 bases for J; bases not matched to a gene: 7. The CDR3 extends over 13 amino acids.

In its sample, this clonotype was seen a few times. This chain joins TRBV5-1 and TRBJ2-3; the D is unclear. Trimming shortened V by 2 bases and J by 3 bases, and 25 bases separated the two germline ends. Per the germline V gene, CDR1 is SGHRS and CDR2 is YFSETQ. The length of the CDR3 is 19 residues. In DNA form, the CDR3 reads TGCGCCAGCAGCTTTGGTTTGGTGGCGACCATCCGGAAGACAGATACGCAGTATTTT. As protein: CASSFGLVATIRKTDTQYF.

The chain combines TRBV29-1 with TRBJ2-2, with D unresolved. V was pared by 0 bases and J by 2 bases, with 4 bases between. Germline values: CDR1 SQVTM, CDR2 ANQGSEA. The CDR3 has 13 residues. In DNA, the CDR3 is TGCAGCGTTGAAGATCACAACACCGGGGAGCTGTTTTTT. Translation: CSVEDHNTGELFF.

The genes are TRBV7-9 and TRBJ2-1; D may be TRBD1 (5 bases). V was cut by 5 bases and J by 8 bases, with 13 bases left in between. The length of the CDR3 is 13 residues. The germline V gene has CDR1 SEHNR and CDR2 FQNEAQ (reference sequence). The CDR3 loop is CASSLHDSYEQFF. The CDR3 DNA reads TGTGCCAGCAGCCTCCATGACAGTTATGAGCAGTTCTTC. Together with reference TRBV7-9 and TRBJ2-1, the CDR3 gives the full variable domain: DTGVSQNPRHKITKRGQNVTFRCDPISEHNRLYWYRQTLGQGPEFLTYFQNEAQLEKSRLLSDRFSAERPKGSFSTLEIQRTEQGDSAMYLCASSLHDSYEQFFGPGTRLTVL.

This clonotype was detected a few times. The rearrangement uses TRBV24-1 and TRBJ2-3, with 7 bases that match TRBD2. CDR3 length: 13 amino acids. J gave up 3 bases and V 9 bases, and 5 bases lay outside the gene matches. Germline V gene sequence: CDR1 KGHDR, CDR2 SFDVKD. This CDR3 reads CATGREETDTQYF. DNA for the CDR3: TGTGCCACCGGTCGGGAGGAGACAGATACGCAGTATTTT.

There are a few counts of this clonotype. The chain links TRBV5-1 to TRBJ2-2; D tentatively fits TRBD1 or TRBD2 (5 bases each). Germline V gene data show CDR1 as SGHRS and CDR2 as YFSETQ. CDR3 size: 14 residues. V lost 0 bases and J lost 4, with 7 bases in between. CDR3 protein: CASSLEGTTGELFF. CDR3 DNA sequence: TGCGCCAGCAGCTTGGAAGGGACCACCGGGGAGCTGTTTTTT.

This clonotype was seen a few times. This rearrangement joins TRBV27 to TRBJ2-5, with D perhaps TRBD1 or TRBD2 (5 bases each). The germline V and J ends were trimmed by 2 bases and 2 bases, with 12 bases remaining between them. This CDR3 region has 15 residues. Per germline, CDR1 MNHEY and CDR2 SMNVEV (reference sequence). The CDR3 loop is CASSLGGYVQETQYF. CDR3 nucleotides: TGTGCCAGCAGTTTAGGGGGATACGTACAAGAGACCCAGTACTTC.